This T cell receptor (beta chain) was sequenced for a study of tumor T cells in aggressive B-cell lymphoma. Here immunoSEQ multiplex PCR was the method, and the copy in TCRdb shows in-frame clones only, minus some. Among approximately 3,000 clones listed, 85% were seen once. The CDR3 is made up of 16 amino acids. V dropped 0 bases and J dropped 2 bases, with 13 bases sitting between them. Germline V lookup: CDR1 LNHNV, CDR2 YYDKDF (reference sequence). This TCR came from an adult with diffuse large B cell lymphoma. Sequencing was performed on tumor tissue. The V gene is TRBV15, the J gene TRBJ1-2; D gene unclear. The CDR3 loop reads CATSRDLSLTNYGYTF. Written as DNA, the CDR3 is TGTGCCACCAGCAGAGATTTGTCCTTAACAAACTATGGCTACACCTTC. The full variable domain, with the rest looked up from reference TRBV15 and TRBJ1-2, is DAMVIQNPRYQVTQFGKPVTLSCSQTLNHNVMYWYQQKSSQAPKLLFHYYDKDFNNEADTPDNFQSRRPNTSFCFLDIRSPGLGDTAMYLCATSRDLSLTNYGYTFGSGTRLTVV.